Sequencing of this TCR beta chain was carried out in a study of T cells in Graves' hyperthyroidism and ophthalmopathy. Trimming removed 3 bases at V and 3 bases at J, with 17 bases between. The CDR3 covers 16 residues. CDR1 and CDR2 (germline): MDHEN, SYDVKM. Any patient presenting with uncontrolled infection, other autoimmune disease, pregnancy or lactation was left out. PBMCs stemmed from 10 ml fresh peripheral blood. RNA transcripts served as the template for amplifying TCR beta CDR3 regions. Researchers ran a first-round RT-PCR on the TCR CDR3 using the HTBI primer set. Each CDR3 protein gets one entry after TCRdb re-called the multiplex PCR reads with MiXCR. The repertoire holds about 550,000 distinct CDR3 sequences, with 20% to 25% as singletons.

The chain uses TRBV28 and TRBJ1-2; possibly TRBD1 for D (6 bases). Input material: blood. The sequence was obtained from a young man with Graves' hyperthyroidism. In DNA form, the CDR3 reads TGTGCCAGCAGTTTGGGGGCCGACGACAGAGACTATGGCTACACCTTC. This encodes CASSLGADDRDYGYTF.